Below, 20 T cell receptor beta chains from the same sample are listed, as sequenced in a study of tumor-infiltrating lymphocytes in localized non-small cell lung cancer. The data were produced by immunoSEQ multiplex PCR, yet TCRdb's version contains in-frame clones alone and is incomplete. The sample includes about 15,000 clones, nearly 70% of them seen just once. The sample taken for sequencing was uninvolved lung tissue not adjacent to the tumor. The receptors were gathered from a human donor with non-small cell lung cancer.

This rearrangement joins TRBV29-1 to TRBJ1-1; TRBD1 agrees at 7 bases. Germline values: CDR1 SQVTM, CDR2 ANQGSEA. The V segment lost 7 bases and the J segment 1 base; nucleotides outside the gene matches: 9. The CDR3 contains 14 residues. The CDR3 region is CSANPGTANTEAFF. DNA of the CDR3: TGCAGCGCTAACCCCGGGACAGCGAACACTGAAGCTTTCTTT.

CDR3 in amino acids: CASSLIDGNQPQHF. DNA of the CDR3: TGTGCCAGCAGCTTAATCGACGGGAATCAGCCCCAGCATTTT. The chain joins TRBV7-8 to TRBJ1-5; D gene uncertain. V lost 2 bases, J lost 4 bases, and 9 bases lay in between. CDR1 is SGHVS, CDR2 FQNEAQ, per germline. This CDR3 has 14 residues.

This clone came up a few times. The V and J genes are TRBV5-1 and TRBJ1-1, with 7 positions matching TRBD1. The V gene end was trimmed by 4 bases and the J gene end by 6 bases; junction bases not matched to a gene: 12. The CDR3 is 15 amino acids. Per the germline V gene, CDR1 is SGHRS and CDR2 is YFSETQ. The CDR3 region is CASSEGAGSGSEAFF. The CDR3 nucleotides are TGCGCCAGCAGCGAGGGGGCGGGGAGTGGTTCTGAAGCTTTCTTT.

This clone appeared a single time. The V and J genes are TRBV29-1 and TRBJ2-3; 8 bases fit TRBD1. This CDR3 is built from 13 residues. Germline V gene data show CDR1 as SQVTM and CDR2 as ANQGSEA. V trimming: 7 bases; J trimming: 3 bases; junction bases outside the gene matches: 6. The CDR3 here is CSAVRGQTDTQYF. In DNA form, the CDR3 reads TGCAGCGCCGTCAGGGGGCAGACAGATACGCAGTATTTT.

The rearrangement joins TRBV7-2 to TRBJ1-2; D is perhaps TRBD1 (6 bases). CDR3 length equals 15 residues. V lost 1 base to trimming and J lost 0 bases, with 9 bases between them. From germline, CDR1 is SGHTA and CDR2 FQGNSA. CDR3 protein: CASSLVRTANYGYTF. The CDR3 bases are TGTGCCAGCAGCTTAGTTAGGACAGCTAACTATGGCTACACCTTC.

The chain joins TRBV7-2 to TRBJ2-1; no clear D gene. Deletions cut 8 bases from V and 4 bases from J, with 12 bases between. The germline gives CDR1 SGHTA, CDR2 FQGNSA. The CDR3 consists of 13 residues. CDR3 region: CASAFQYYNEQFF. The CDR3 region has the DNA TGTGCCAGCGCTTTCCAATATTACAATGAGCAGTTCTTC.

V usage is TRBV6-1 and J usage is TRBJ1-2; TRBD1 is a possible D gene (5 bases). The ends were cut back, 5 bases at V and 6 bases at J, with 16 bases in the middle. CDR1 and CDR2 (germline): MNHNS, SASEGT. The CDR3 sequence is 14 residues long. The CDR3 sequence: CASSKTQDGNGYTF. The CDR3, as DNA: TGTGCCAGCAGTAAGACACAGGATGGGAATGGCTACACCTTC.

The V gene is TRBV21-1, the J gene TRBJ2-5. TRBV21-1 is described as a pseudogene. The CDR3 sequence is 15 residues long. The CDR3 sequence is CASSLEGWGAETQYF. The CDR3 coding sequence is TGTGCCAGCAGCCTAGAGGGGTGGGGGGCAGAGACCCAGTACTTC.

This clone has only a few counts. This chain joins TRBV9 and TRBJ2-1, with D possibly TRBD2 on 5 matching bases. Germline lookup yields CDR1 SGDLS and CDR2 YYNGEE. CDR3 length: 16 amino acids. V lost 0 bases and J 4 bases, leaving 14 bases between the germline ends. CDR3 residues: CASSVATNPGYNEQFF. Here the CDR3 DNA reads TGTGCCAGCAGCGTAGCTACAAACCCGGGGTACAATGAGCAGTTCTTC.

This clone has a handful of counts. The chain combines TRBV2 with TRBJ1-1, with no clear D. Germline V CDR1 and CDR2: SNHLY, FYNNEI. V lost 1 base to trimming and J lost 3 bases, with 12 bases between them. CDR3 length equals 15 residues. DNA of the CDR3: TGTGCCAGCAGTGAAGACCCTGGAGAGTACACTGAAGCTTTCTTT. Encoded protein: CASSEDPGEYTEAFF.

This clone was counted between two and nine times. The chain employs TRBV4-1 and TRBJ1-1; D gene unclear. V dropped 0 bases and J dropped 6 bases, with 11 bases sitting between them. The CDR3 runs 14 residues. The germline gives CDR1 MGHRA, CDR2 YSYEKL. The DNA of the CDR3 is TGCGCCAGCAGCCAAGATCTCGCAGTCTCTGAAGCTTTCTTT. This sequence encodes CASSQDLAVSEAFF.

This rearrangement joins TRBV5-6 to TRBJ2-1; possibly TRBD2 for D (6 bases). V lost 4 bases, J lost 4 bases, and 15 bases lay in between. The germline V gene encodes CDR1 SGHDT and CDR2 YYEEEE. CDR3 length: 15 amino acids. This CDR3 reads CASSTAGLQYNEQFF. In DNA, the CDR3 is TGTGCCAGCAGCACCGCGGGACTCCAGTACAATGAGCAGTTCTTC.

This clone qualifies as medium-sized (0.01 to 0.1%). The chain couples TRBV9 to TRBJ2-2; no definite D call. V was trimmed by 8 bases and J by 7 bases, leaving 12 bases between them. The CDR3 covers 12 residues. CDR1 is SGDLS and CDR2 is YYNGEE in the germline V gene. The CDR3 protein is CASGSVRGELFF. CDR3 coding DNA: TGTGCCAGTGGAAGTGTGCGCGGGGAGCTGTTTTTT.

This clone showed up just once. The chain uses TRBV28 and TRBJ1-1; D possibly corresponds to TRBD1 (6 bases). The germline V and J ends were trimmed by 3 bases and 6 bases, with 17 bases remaining between them. Looked up from germline, CDR1 is MDHEN and CDR2 is SYDVKM. CDR3 size: 15 residues. The CDR3 DNA is TGTGCCAGCAGTTTGAAAAAGATGAGGGGGGCTGAAGCTTTCTTT. Protein: CASSLKKMRGAEAFF.

V usage is TRBV19 and J usage is TRBJ2-1; D may correspond to TRBD1 or TRBD2 (5 bases each). Germline CDR1 reads LNHDA; CDR2 reads SQIVND (reference sequence). The CDR3 runs to 14 residues. V was cut by 0 bases and J by 9 bases, with 12 bases left in between. The CDR3 coding sequence is TGTGCCAGTAGTATAGAGGCTAGCACAGGTGAGCAGTTCTTC. It yields the protein CASSIEASTGEQFF. Based on the CDR3 plus reference TRBV19 and TRBJ2-1, the full variable domain is DGGITQSPKYLFRKEGQNVTLSCEQNLNHDAMYWYRQDPGQGLRLIYYSQIVNDFQKGDIAEGYSVSREKKESFPLTVTSAQKNPTAFYLCASSIEASTGEQFFGPGTRLTVL.

The V call is TRBV9, the J call TRBJ1-5; D is possibly TRBD1 (5 bases). The CDR3 totals 14 residues. Germline lookup yields CDR1 SGDLS and CDR2 YYNGEE. Trimming left V 2 bases short and J 2 bases short, with 8 bases between. In DNA, the CDR3 is TGTGCCAGCAGCGTCGAAGGGGGCAATCAGCCCCAGCATTTT. It is translated as CASSVEGGNQPQHF. Looking up the rest from reference TRBV9 and TRBJ1-5 gives the full variable domain: DSGVTQTPKHLITATGQRVTLRCSPRSGDLSVYWYQQSLDQGLQFLIQYYNGEERAKGNILERFSAQQFPDLHSELNLSSLELGDSALYFCASSVEGGNQPQHFGDGTRLSIL.

V gene TRBV30 combines with J gene TRBJ2-2; 8 bases match TRBD2. CDR1 and CDR2 from the germline V gene are GTSNPN and SVGIG (reference sequence). CDR3 length: 14 residues. Losses at the gene ends were 7 bases for V and 6 bases for J; bases not matched to a gene: 10. DNA for the CDR3: TGTGCCTTCCATCCTCCCGGGAGGGCCGGGGAGCTGTTTTTT. Its protein is CAFHPPGRAGELFF.

The J gene is TRBJ2-7, the V gene TRBV6-1; weak D call: TRBD2 (6 bases). This CDR3 is 15 amino acids long. Trimming removed 2 bases from V and 2 bases from J, with 13 bases in between. The germline gives CDR1 MNHNS, CDR2 SASEGT. CDR3 residues: CASSERSSGPYEQYF. For the CDR3, the DNA is TGTGCCAGCAGTGAACGGAGTAGCGGTCCCTACGAGCAGTACTTC.

This chain uses TRBV2 with TRBJ2-7, with a tentative D call TRBD2 (7 bases). The V end was cut by 4 bases, the J end by 3 bases, with 16 bases between. This CDR3 is built from 15 residues. The germline V gene encodes CDR1 SNHLY and CDR2 FYNNEI. In DNA form, the CDR3 reads TGTGCCAGCAGTGCGCAAGGGGGGGTAAGCTACGAGCAGTACTTC. It translates to CASSAQGGVSYEQYF.

This clone was counted once. The J gene is TRBJ1-1, the V gene TRBV7-2; 7 bases align to TRBD1. V lost 3 bases and J lost 2; bases outside the gene matches: 3. CDR1 is SGHTA and CDR2 is FQGNSA in the germline V gene. The CDR3 is 14 residues long. The CDR3 coding sequence is TGTGCCAGCAGCTTTAGACAGGGCAACACTGAAGCTTTCTTT. It is translated as CASSFRQGNTEAFF. The full variable domain, rest sourced from reference TRBV7-2 and TRBJ1-1, is GAGVSQSPSNKVTEKGKDVELRCDPISGHTALYWYRQSLGQGLEFLIYFQGNSAPDKSGLPSDRFSAERTGGSVSTLTIQRTQQEDSAVYLCASSFRQGNTEAFFGQGTRLTVV.